This T cell receptor beta chain is drawn from a study of CD8 T cells in Susac syndrome (dated by TCRdb to between 2018 and 2021). Regarding the research as a whole: Among the Susac syndrome patients who were sequenced, clinically active disease was present in over 5 and clinical remission was observed in fewer than 10. At blood withdrawal, Susac syndrome patients were either therapy-naive, taking corticosteroids (in some cases with IVIg as well), or taking IVIg alone. Repertoire sequencing was used to test whether CD8+ T cell activation and differentiation in Susac syndrome was antigen driven. CD8+ T cell repertoire clonality was compared between 11 to 12 healthy donors, approximately 14 Susac syndrome patients and roughly 15 multiple sclerosis patients. Overall study results and their limits: Under 20 and five Susac-specific public clones were found in the total CD8+ and CD8+ TEMRA repertoires, respectively. The TCR sequencing and HLA analysis was acknowledged to have included a relatively small number of individuals. CD8+ repertoires in Susac syndrome showed clonal expansion, which was highest in CD8+ TEMRA cells and was greater in clinically active patients than in remitting patients.

Via the germline V gene (reference sequence), CDR1 is MNHEY and CDR2 SMNVEV. Trimming at the junction amounts to 8 bases on V and 0 bases on J, and the germline ends lie 11 bases apart. The CDR3 has 13 amino acids, counting the end cysteine and phenylalanine. CDR3 DNA is the only sequence kept; it has 39 bases, read in frame from the first base. Peripheral blood CD8+ and CD4+ T cells from healthy donors, Susac syndrome patients and multiple sclerosis patients were profiled using high-throughput TCR beta sequencing. The Susac syndrome patients fulfilled recently defined diagnostic criteria for either definite or probable disease. Bulk CD8+ and CD4+ T cells were purified magnetically by negative isolation, whereas CD8+ TEMRA cells were enriched by FACS. Blood was collected in EDTA tubes and processed within 24 hours, with PBMCs isolated through density gradient centrifugation. PBMCs destined for TCR sequencing were cryopreserved in liquid nitrogen and later thawed in a 37 °C water bath. Purity of sorted or isolated CD4+, CD8+ and CD8+ TEMRA cells was at least 90%.

As to this clonotype: Its binding antigen is unknown. Base qualities are not recorded, but no much larger clone differs from it by a single base.

RNA was extracted using the RNeasy kit, and roughly 0.5 to 1 ug of the RNA was reverse transcribed with random hexamers. The immunoSEQ multiplex PCR assay, which covers 54 Vbeta and 13 Jbeta segments, was used to amplify TCR beta CDR3 regions. Bias from PCR amplification was corrected by using a synthetic template baseline for primer optimization and for computational correction. The authors' pipeline ran thus. Reads were annotated to V, D and J genes per IMGT and analyzed with immunoSEQ Analyzer, keeping only productive sequences. Clonality was computed as one minus Shannon entropy normalized by log2 of the number of productive unique sequences. Public and private clones were assessed among the 100 most prevalent clones of each patient and control. Clones were defined as Susac-specific if absent from the healthy and MS cohorts, from over a thousand published viral clones and from other ImmuneACCESS disease sequences. Through fastp at Q25 and MiXCR, TCRdb rebuilt clones from the public reads, retaining in-frame beta chains. Entries that share a CDR3 protein sequence are merged under the most common genes and DNA. None of the V and J calls come from the authors' own analysis; TCRdb made them. Counted in this sample were 85,000 to 120,000 distinct CDR3 sequences; roughly 94% of them appeared once. 0.41% of the sample rests with the top ten.

The chain links TRBV27 with TRBJ2-7, with no confidently assigned D gene. What was sequenced was CD8+ T cells from PBMCs. The receptor was derived from a human donor with Susac syndrome. The bases are TGTGCCAGCGGCCATGGGATCTCCTACGAGCAGTACTTC. The encoded protein is CASGHGISYEQYF.